One sample yielded the 27 T cell receptor beta chains listed below, sequenced in a study of blood T cell repertoires in COVID-19. The method was immunoSEQ multiplex PCR; TCRdb's version includes in-frame clones alone and lacks a portion of them. In the table there are some 190,000 clones, 75% to 85% of which are singletons. Source material: PBMCs or T cells enriched from blood (not recorded which). These receptors were obtained from a young man with acute COVID-19.

This clone was recorded once. The CDR3: CASSWSTEAFF. For the CDR3, the DNA is TGTGCCAGCAGTTGGAGCACTGAAGCTTTCTTT. This chain connects TRBV12-3 or TRBV12-4 to TRBJ1-1, with unresolved D. The CDR3 length is 11 residues. V dropped 4 bases and J dropped 4 bases, with 4 bases sitting between them.

The CDR3: CASSWTSGGPNTGELFF. The DNA for the CDR3 is TGTGCCAGCAGCTGGACTAGCGGGGGGCCAAACACCGGGGAGCTGTTTTTT. The rearrangement links TRBV5-5 to TRBJ2-2; 14 bases line up with TRBD2. CDR3 length: 17 residues. The germline V gene has CDR1 SGHKS and CDR2 YYEKEE (reference sequence). The ends lost 3 bases at V and 2 bases at J; junction bases unmatched: 3.

This chain links TRBV18 with TRBJ1-2; D is undetermined. This CDR3 contains 14 residues. Germline V CDR1 and CDR2: KGHSH, LQKENI. Trimming pared 3 bases from V and 1 base from J, leaving 9 bases between. The chain's CDR3 is CASSPNPINYGYTF. The DNA of the CDR3 is TGTGCCAGCTCACCCAATCCTATTAACTATGGCTACACCTTC.

The V gene is TRBV27, the J gene TRBJ2-7, with D perhaps matching TRBD2 (5 bases). Germline V lookup: CDR1 MNHEY, CDR2 SMNVEV (reference sequence). This CDR3 has 11 amino acids. V lost 10 bases, J lost 2 bases, and 9 bases lay in between. CDR3 in amino acids: CATGETYEQYF. As DNA, the CDR3 is TGTGCCACCGGGGAGACCTACGAGCAGTACTTC.

This sequence joins TRBV2 and TRBJ2-7, with a weak D call TRBD1 (7 bases). The CDR3 spans 14 residues. The V end lost 7 bases, the J end lost 2 bases, and 15 bases lay between the germline ends. Germline CDR1 SNHLY, CDR2 FYNNEI. The CDR3 spells CASIGGTEAYEQYF. CDR3 nucleotide sequence: TGTGCCAGCATTGGGGGGACAGAAGCCTACGAGCAGTACTTC.

The rearrangement joins TRBV3-1 (or the pseudogene TRBV3-2) to TRBJ1-3; D unresolved. CDR1 is LGHDT and CDR2 is YNNKEL in the germline V gene (reference sequence). Trimming took off 2 bases at V and 4 bases at J, with 6 bases between the two ends. The CDR3 consists of 13 residues. The CDR3 spells CASSQIRGNTIYF. As DNA, the CDR3 is TGTGCCAGCAGCCAAATCAGAGGAAACACCATATATTTT.

This clone came up a few times. The gene calls are TRBV7-6 and TRBJ2-7; D may be TRBD1 (6 bases). The CDR3 runs 15 residues. Trimming shortened V by 4 bases and J by 0 bases, and 13 bases separated the two germline ends. Germline-derived CDR1 and CDR2 are SGHVS and FNYEAQ. CDR3 sequence: CASSWGLGSSYEQYF. CDR3 sequence (DNA): TGTGCCAGCAGCTGGGGGCTAGGTTCCTCCTACGAGCAGTACTTC.

This clone was picked up a small number of times. The chain carries TRBV2 and TRBJ2-7, with 10 bases fitting TRBD1. Germline values: CDR1 SNHLY, CDR2 FYNNEI. CDR3 size: 13 residues. V lost 4 bases, J lost 3 bases, and 0 bases stayed unmatched. CDR3 loop: CASSGTGGYEQYF. CDR3 nucleotides: TGTGCCAGCAGTGGGACAGGGGGCTACGAGCAGTACTTC.

In its sample, this clone was seen many times. V is TRBV6-4 and J is TRBJ2-1; TRBD2 matches 7 bases. CDR1 is MRHNA and CDR2 is SNTAGT in the germline V gene. Losses at the gene ends were 4 bases for V and 0 bases for J; bases not matched to a gene: 0. This CDR3 contains 14 residues. CDR3 region: CASSGGGSYNEQFF. CDR3 sequence (DNA): TGTGCCAGCAGTGGCGGGGGCTCCTACAATGAGCAGTTCTTC.

The chain employs TRBV6-4 and TRBJ2-6; possible D gene TRBD1, 6 bases. There are 15 residues in the CDR3. Germline CDR1 reads MRHNA; CDR2 reads SNTAGT. V lost 5 bases, J lost 4 bases, and 12 bases lay in between. Here the CDR3 DNA reads TGTGCCAGCAGTAAACAGGGACCCGGGGCCAACGTCCTGACTTTC. Its translation is CASSKQGPGANVLTF.

The rearrangement joins TRBV3-1 (or the pseudogene TRBV3-2) to TRBJ1-2; TRBD1 matches 7 bases. The CDR3 sequence is 14 residues long. Germline assignment: CDR1 LGHDT and CDR2 YNNKEL (reference sequence). V dropped 6 bases and J dropped 4; count of bases not matched to a gene: 8. The CDR3 DNA follows: TGTGCCAGCAGGCTCGGGACAGCGAGCTATGGCTACACCTTC. Its protein product is CASRLGTASYGYTF.

This clone was counted only a few times. V gene TRBV12-3 or TRBV12-4 combines with J gene TRBJ1-2; 8 nucleotides agree with TRBD1. This CDR3 has 13 residues. After removal of 6 bases from V and 3 bases from J, the junction contained 3 bases not matched to a gene. The CDR3 coding sequence is TGTGCCAGCAGGGAACAGGGGGACTATGGCTACACCTTC. Its protein is CASREQGDYGYTF.

The chain has TRBV7-6 and TRBJ1-6; D is ambiguous. This CDR3 is 14 amino acids long. The ends were cut back, 1 base at V and 3 bases at J, with 4 bases in the middle. Per the germline V gene, CDR1 is SGHVS and CDR2 is FNYEAQ. This CDR3 is CASSLDNYNSPLHF. The CDR3 coding sequence is TGTGCCAGCAGCTTAGACAACTATAATTCACCCCTCCACTTT.

This clone was counted once. This sequence joins TRBV7-2 and TRBJ1-5; D call uncertain. Germline CDR1 SGHTA, CDR2 FQGNSA. There are 15 residues in the CDR3. V was cut by 3 bases and J by 4 bases, with 13 bases left in between. CDR3 sequence: CASSFGVTANQPQHF. CDR3 nucleotides: TGTGCCAGCAGCTTCGGGGTAACGGCGAATCAGCCCCAGCATTTT.

The sample holds a few counts of this clone. The chain uses TRBV10-2 and TRBJ1-1; D might be TRBD1 (6 bases). CDR1 WSHSY and CDR2 SAAADI come from the germline V gene. The germline V and J ends were trimmed by 2 bases and 4 bases, with 14 bases remaining between them. The CDR3 is 15 residues long. This CDR3 is CASSEGTGIPTEAFF. CDR3 sequence (DNA): TGCGCCAGCAGTGAGGGTACAGGGATCCCCACTGAAGCTTTCTTT.

The chain uses TRBV4-2 and TRBJ1-5, with 9 nucleotides matching TRBD1. V trimming: 5 bases; J trimming: 0 bases; junction bases outside the gene matches: 5. The CDR3 consists of 16 residues. Germline CDR1 LGHNA, CDR2 YNFKEQ. The CDR3 DNA sequence: TGTGCCAGCAGCTACGGACAGGGGTATAGCAATCAGCCCCAGCATTTT. Translation gives CASSYGQGYSNQPQHF.

This chain joins TRBV29-1 and TRBJ2-1; D gene uncertain. Germline V gene sequence: CDR1 SQVTM, CDR2 ANQGSEA. The CDR3 contains 12 residues. Between the trimmed V and J ends, which lost 6 bases and 10 bases, there was a span of 16 bases. The CDR3 region has the DNA TGCAGCGTCTCCGATCCATACCTAGAGCAGTTCTTC. Its translation: CSVSDPYLEQFF.

This chain joins TRBV5-1 and TRBJ1-2; possibly TRBD1 for D (5 bases). Looked up from germline, CDR1 is SGHRS and CDR2 is YFSETQ. This CDR3 has 14 residues. V was cut by 0 bases and J by 2 bases, with 8 bases left in between. Here the CDR3 reads CASSLEAGNYGYTF. CDR3 bases: TGCGCCAGCAGCTTGGAGGCAGGGAACTATGGCTACACCTTC.

This chain's CDR3 is CASSSPGSGGLSTDTQYF. The CDR3 nucleotides are TGTGCCAGCAGCTCGCCCGGTAGCGGGGGCCTTAGCACAGATACGCAGTATTTT. The gene calls are TRBV11-2 and TRBJ2-3; 9 nucleotides align to TRBD2. The germline CDR1 and CDR2 sequences are SGHAT and FQNNGV. Germline trimming cut 4 bases from V and 0 bases from J; bases unmatched to any gene: 11. This CDR3 has 18 residues.

In its sample, this clone was seen once. The V gene is TRBV9, the J gene TRBJ1-3, with D tentatively TRBD1 (5 bases). The germline gives CDR1 SGDLS, CDR2 YYNGEE. The V and J ends lost 4 bases and 0 bases respectively, with 23 bases between them. This CDR3 region has 19 residues. This chain's CDR3 is CASSRVGALSQNSGNTIYF. The CDR3 nucleotides are TGTGCCAGCAGCCGAGTAGGGGCGTTATCACAGAACTCTGGAAACACCATATATTTT.

The chain has TRBV3-1 (or the pseudogene TRBV3-2) and TRBJ1-1, with TRBD1 as a possible D gene (5 bases). Between the trimmed V and J ends, which lost 2 bases and 8 bases, there was a span of 9 bases. CDR1 and CDR2 (germline): LGHDT, YNNKEL (reference sequence). CDR3 size: 12 residues. CDR3 sequence: CASSQTRTEAFF. DNA for the CDR3: TGTGCCAGCAGCCAAACCAGGACAGAAGCTTTCTTT.

V is TRBV21-1 and J is TRBJ2-7; the tabulated D call, TRBD2, remains unverified against the DNA. TRBV21-1 is shown as a pseudogene. The CDR3 covers 13 residues. The CDR3 protein is CASKGEAFHEQYF. For the CDR3, the DNA is TGTGCCAGCAAAGGAGAGGCATTCCACGAGCAGTACTTC.

The J gene is TRBJ1-2, the V gene TRBV20-1; 8 bases are shared with TRBD1. Trimming at V came to 3 bases and at J to 3 bases, leaving 3 bases not matched to a gene. The CDR3 runs 13 residues. Per germline, CDR1 DFQATT and CDR2 SNEGSKA (reference sequence). CDR3 amino acids: CSASGQGDYGYTF. DNA for the CDR3: TGCAGTGCTAGTGGACAGGGCGACTATGGCTACACCTTC.

With respect to this clone: Germline is not matched at one junction end, which may reflect a read error. V and J are TRBV5-4 and TRBJ2-2, with 10 bases matching TRBD1. Per germline, CDR1 SGHNT and CDR2 YYREEE (reference sequence). The CDR3 spans 16 residues. CDR3 in DNA: TGTGCCAGCAGCTTGACGGGACAGGGGAACCCCGGGGAGCTGTTTTTT. It translates to CASSLTGQGNPGELFF.

The chain recombines TRBV11-2 with TRBJ1-1; D gene ambiguous. CDR3 length equals 13 residues. Trimming shortened V by 3 bases and J by 4 bases, and 9 bases separated the two germline ends. Germline CDR1 and CDR2: SGHAT and FQNNGV. CDR3 sequence: CASSFSRVTEAFF. CDR3 DNA: TGTGCCAGCAGCTTCTCTCGGGTCACTGAAGCTTTCTTT.

This chain links TRBV6-5 with TRBJ2-5; 13 positions match TRBD2. CDR1 is MNHEY and CDR2 is SVGAGI in the germline V gene. V trimming: 5 bases; J trimming: 5 bases; junction bases outside the gene matches: 5. The CDR3 sequence is 15 residues long. This CDR3 is CASSTLAGGIETQYF. CDR3 coding DNA: TGTGCCAGCAGTACACTAGCGGGGGGGATCGAGACCCAGTACTTC.

The gene calls are TRBV2 and TRBJ1-1; TRBD1 matches at 10 bases. The CDR3 is 17 amino acids. With 3 bases clipped from V and 7 bases from J, the junction kept 14 bases outside the gene matches. Germline values: CDR1 SNHLY, CDR2 FYNNEI. CDR3 sequence (DNA): TGTGCCAGCAGTGACGATAGGACAGGGGGGCATTCGGGTGAAGCTTTCTTT. Protein: CASSDDRTGGHSGEAFF.